This TCR beta chain was documented in a study of technical replicates of blood from a few donors. Clones were read by immunoSEQ multiplex PCR, and TCRdb kept only the in-frame ones, dropping some. This table has 45,000 to 60,000 clones, roughly nine tenths appearing once. The germline gives CDR1 MGHRA, CDR2 YSYEKL. V gave up 0 bases and J gave up 3 bases; unmatched junction bases: 6. The CDR3 extends over 17 amino acids. This chain connects TRBV4-1 to TRBJ2-4, with 9 bases matching TRBD2. The sample comprised PBMCs. This clonotype was sampled from a human donor in good health. Some clones in this sample may be carry-over from other donors' samples. The CDR3 protein is CASSQDTSGRYKNIQYF. In DNA, the CDR3 is TGCGCCAGCAGCCAAGATACTAGCGGGCGGTACAAAAACATTCAGTACTTC.